Listed here are 32 T cell receptor beta chains from one sample, sequenced in a study of T cell responses to AZD1222 COVID-19 vaccine. The assay was immunoSEQ multiplex PCR, and TCRdb's table has in-frame clones only and misses some. The sample gives some 93,000 clones, roughly 88% of which show up once; around an eighth is in the top ten. The source was peripheral blood, collected 28 days after the second AZD1222 dose. Receptors originate from an adult who received the AZD1222 COVID-19 vaccine.

V gene TRBV29-1 combines with J gene TRBJ2-5; D remains unclear. CDR1 and CDR2 from the germline V gene are SQVTM and ANQGSEA. The CDR3 totals 13 residues. V was clipped by 7 bases and J by 5 bases, with 17 bases between them. The CDR3 spells CSAPIPPEETQYF. The CDR3 DNA sequence: TGCAGCGCCCCCATACCCCCAGAGGAGACCCAGTACTTC.

V is TRBV12-3 or TRBV12-4 and J is TRBJ2-1, with D possibly being TRBD2 (6 bases). The V and J ends lost 7 bases and 8 bases respectively, with 9 bases between them. The CDR3 contains 11 residues. The CDR3: CASIRGYEQFF. The CDR3 DNA reads TGTGCCAGCATCCGGGGGTATGAGCAGTTCTTC.

This clone was recorded only once. This rearrangement joins TRBV7-9 to TRBJ1-1; D might be TRBD1 (6 bases). The CDR3 totals 12 residues. Germline V gene sequence: CDR1 SEHNR, CDR2 FQNEAQ (reference sequence). Trimming removed 2 bases from V and 12 bases from J, with 13 bases in between. This CDR3 reads CASSLRGTKTFF. The CDR3 region has the DNA TGTGCCAGCAGCTTAAGGGGGACAAAAACTTTCTTT.

The chain employs TRBV6-5 and TRBJ2-1, with 11 bases aligning to TRBD2. J gave up 9 bases and V 7 bases, and 5 bases lay outside the gene matches. The CDR3 contains 13 residues. Germline values: CDR1 MNHEY, CDR2 SVGAGI. The CDR3 loop reads CASNPSGRSEQFF. Here the CDR3 DNA reads TGTGCCAGCAACCCTAGCGGGAGGAGTGAGCAGTTCTTC.

CDR3 loop: CAITGAINEKLFF. The CDR3 DNA sequence: TGTGCCATTACAGGGGCCATCAATGAAAAACTGTTTTTT. The chain joins TRBV12-3 or TRBV12-4 to TRBJ1-4, with 7 bases lining up with TRBD1. The CDR3 extends over 13 amino acids. Unmatched junction bases numbered 7, after V lost 10 bases and J lost 5 bases.

The V gene is TRBV21-1, the J gene TRBJ2-5; the D segment call TRBD1 is taken from the table without a DNA check. TRBV21-1 is flagged as a pseudogene. The CDR3 extends over 14 amino acids. The CDR3 sequence: CASSKGPILETQYF. For the CDR3, the DNA is TGTGCCAGCAGCAAGGGGCCAATCTTAGAGACCCAGTACTTC.

The V call is TRBV7-8, the J call TRBJ2-5; tentatively, D is TRBD2 (5 bases). CDR1 and CDR2 (germline): SGHVS, FQNEAQ. This CDR3 is 15 amino acids long. Trimming cost V 5 bases and J 2 bases, with 15 bases left between them. CDR3 residues: CASSQDPSGQETQYF. The DNA of the CDR3 is TGTGCCAGCAGCCAGGACCCCAGCGGACAAGAGACCCAGTACTTC.

The chain uses TRBV27 and TRBJ1-2, with a tentative D call TRBD1 (6 bases). Germline loops: CDR1 MNHEY, CDR2 SMNVEV (reference sequence). This CDR3 contains 13 residues. V dropped 5 bases and J dropped 8 bases, with 15 bases sitting between them. As DNA, the CDR3 is TGTGCCAGCAGTCCCGACACAGGGTACGGCTACACCTTC. This sequence encodes CASSPDTGYGYTF.

The rearrangement uses TRBV10-3 and TRBJ2-7, with D hard to call. Germline V lookup: CDR1 ENHRY, CDR2 SYGVKD. V lost 7 bases, J lost 7 bases, and 14 bases lay in between. The CDR3 is 12 residues long. This CDR3 is CAITNGFGEQYF. In DNA, the CDR3 is TGTGCCATCACCAACGGGTTTGGGGAGCAGTACTTC.

This sequence joins TRBV6-5 and TRBJ1-2; D is ambiguous. The V end was cut by 0 bases, the J end by 7 bases, with 12 bases between. Germline V lookup: CDR1 MNHEY, CDR2 SVGAGI. The CDR3 consists of 14 residues. Here the CDR3 DNA reads TGTGCCAGCAGTTACTCGGGAGGGCCGGGTGGCTACACCTTC. It yields the protein CASSYSGGPGGYTF.

The gene calls are TRBV20-1 and TRBJ1-2; unclear D gene. CDR3 length: 9 amino acids. Germline V gives CDR1 DFQATT, CDR2 SNEGSKA (reference sequence). Trimming stripped 3 bases from V and 7 bases from J, with 3 bases between. The CDR3 sequence is CSASFGYTF. The CDR3 region has the DNA TGCAGTGCTAGTTTTGGCTACACCTTC.

V gene TRBV6-5 combines with J gene TRBJ1-2, with TRBD1 as a possible D gene (5 bases). V shed 5 bases and J shed 7 bases, with 17 bases lying between them. The CDR3 loop spans 14 amino acids. Germline V gene sequence: CDR1 MNHEY, CDR2 SVGAGI. The CDR3 here is CASSNTQGRTGYTF. The CDR3 DNA reads TGTGCCAGCAGTAACACGCAGGGCCGAACTGGCTACACCTTC.

V and J are TRBV9 and TRBJ2-1; D is unresolved. Deletions cut 3 bases from V and 7 bases from J, with 8 bases between. Germline V gives CDR1 SGDLS, CDR2 YYNGEE. The CDR3 totals 12 residues. DNA of the CDR3: TGTGCCAGCAGCGCAATAGGAAATGAGCAGTTCTTC. It translates to CASSAIGNEQFF.

Here the CDR3 reads CASSRERAGLSTDTQYF. Here the CDR3 DNA reads TGTGCCAGTAGTAGGGAGAGGGCGGGACTTAGCACAGATACGCAGTATTTT. The chain has TRBV19 and TRBJ2-3, with TRBD2 as a possible D gene (6 bases). Trimming pared 4 bases from V and 0 bases from J, leaving 17 bases between. This CDR3 is 17 amino acids long. Germline V gives CDR1 LNHDA, CDR2 SQIVND (reference sequence).

J is TRBJ2-2 and V is TRBV9, with TRBD1 matching over 7 bases. Germline lookup yields CDR1 SGDLS and CDR2 YYNGEE. The CDR3 spans 17 residues. The V and J ends lost 2 bases and 0 bases, in that order; junction bases with no gene match: 7. The CDR3 spells CASSVSTGQSNTGELFF. CDR3 in DNA: TGTGCCAGCAGCGTTTCGACGGGACAGTCGAACACCGGGGAGCTGTTTTTT.

The rearrangement uses TRBV9 and TRBJ1-1, with no clear D. The CDR3 loop spans 15 amino acids. The V end was cut by 0 bases, the J end by 6 bases, with 15 bases between. Germline loops: CDR1 SGDLS, CDR2 YYNGEE. The DNA of the CDR3 is TGTGCCAGCAGCGTAGCGGGAGACCTAGTGGCTGAAGCTTTCTTT. Protein: CASSVAGDLVAEAFF.

This clone was observed once. This chain uses TRBV7-9 with TRBJ2-1, with D unclear. This CDR3 is built from 15 residues. CDR1 is SEHNR, CDR2 FQNEAQ, per germline (reference sequence). V dropped 1 base and J dropped 0 bases, with 7 bases sitting between them. CDR3 sequence reads: CASSLVVPSYNEQFF. As DNA, the CDR3 is TGTGCCAGCAGCTTAGTAGTCCCCTCCTACAATGAGCAGTTCTTC.

The chain links TRBV3-1 (or the pseudogene TRBV3-2) to TRBJ1-1, with D tentatively TRBD1 (6 bases). The germline V gene has CDR1 LGHDT and CDR2 YNNKEL (reference sequence). The CDR3 totals 17 residues. Trimming shortened V by 4 bases and J by 3 bases, and 21 bases separated the two germline ends. The DNA of the CDR3 is TGTGCCAGCAGCCGATTACCCGGGGGCGCGTTTGACACTGAAGCTTTCTTT. This gives the protein CASSRLPGGAFDTEAFF.

The chain couples TRBV6-6 to TRBJ1-5; D is possibly TRBD1 (5 bases). Between the trimmed V and J ends, which lost 5 bases and 4 bases, there was a span of 18 bases. Germline V CDR1 and CDR2: MNHNY, SVGAGI (reference sequence). The CDR3 spans 16 residues. CDR3 in amino acids: CASSPNPVRGNQPQHF. The DNA for the CDR3 is TGTGCCAGCAGTCCAAATCCGGTGAGGGGAAATCAGCCCCAGCATTTT.

V gene TRBV4-1 combines with J gene TRBJ2-2; maybe TRBD2 (6 bases). V lost 1 base, J lost 5 bases, and 14 bases lay in between. The V gene's germline CDR1 is MGHRA and CDR2 YSYEKL. The CDR3 length is 16 residues. Here the CDR3 reads CASSQAGEVGTGELFF. Written as DNA, the CDR3 is TGCGCCAGCAGCCAAGCGGGAGAAGTGGGGACCGGGGAGCTGTTTTTT.

The chain links TRBV10-1 to TRBJ2-7; TRBD2 might be the D (5 bases). The germline CDR1 and CDR2 sequences are WNHNN and SYGVQD (reference sequence). The CDR3 is 14 amino acids. With 8 bases removed from V and 6 bases from J, the gap between germline ends came to 20 bases. The CDR3 reads CASSRTFARAEQYF. The CDR3 DNA reads as TGCGCCAGCTCTAGAACCTTCGCGAGGGCCGAGCAGTACTTC.

This clone was detected only a few times. The J gene is TRBJ1-2, the V gene TRBV11-2, with a tentative D call TRBD1 (5 bases). The germline V and J ends were trimmed by 4 bases and 6 bases, with 12 bases remaining between them. The germline V gene encodes CDR1 SGHAT and CDR2 FQNNGV. This CDR3 has 13 amino acids. The CDR3 bases are TGTGCCAGCAGCTATGGGACGGACGATGGCTACACCTTC. The encoded protein is CASSYGTDDGYTF.

The chain is built from TRBV11-1 and TRBJ2-1; the D gene could be TRBD1 or TRBD2 (5 bases each). Deletions cut 5 bases from V and 9 bases from J, with 14 bases between. The CDR3 contains 13 residues. CDR1 SGHAT and CDR2 FQDESV come from the germline V gene (reference sequence). The CDR3 sequence: CASSMGRPPEQFF. CDR3 nucleotides: TGTGCCAGCAGCATGGGACGGCCCCCTGAGCAGTTCTTC.

The V gene is TRBV6-1, the J gene TRBJ2-7, with no clear D. CDR3 length: 15 amino acids. With 2 bases removed from V and 2 bases from J, the gap between germline ends came to 13 bases. CDR1 is MNHNS, CDR2 SASEGT, per germline. CDR3 nucleotide sequence: TGTGCCAGCAGTGAAAGGTGGCTAGAGACCTACGAGCAGTACTTC. This encodes CASSERWLETYEQYF.

Points on this clone: Other DNA sequences of this sample code for an identical CDR3. The rearrangement uses TRBV7-2 and TRBJ1-3; 9 bases line up with TRBD1. Germline V gene data show CDR1 as SGHTA and CDR2 as FQGNSA. The junction had 3 bases not matched to a gene; V was cut back by 0 bases and J by 3 bases. The CDR3 is 16 residues long. DNA for the CDR3: TGTGCCAGCAGCTTAGCGGGACAGGGAAATGGAAACACCATATATTTT. The encoded protein is CASSLAGQGNGNTIYF.

This clone was seen more than once but under ten times. The chain has TRBV5-4 and TRBJ2-7, with 12 bases identical to TRBD2. Germline values: CDR1 SGHNT, CDR2 YYREEE (reference sequence). The CDR3 has 14 residues. V lost 3 bases and J lost 6; bases outside the gene matches: 4. The CDR3 loop is CASSSGLAGPEQYF. Written as DNA, the CDR3 is TGTGCCAGCAGCTCCGGACTAGCGGGACCCGAGCAGTACTTC.

This chain joins TRBV19 and TRBJ2-6; D is possibly TRBD2 (5 bases). V lost 9 bases to trimming and J lost 4 bases, with 19 bases between them. The CDR3 has 16 amino acids. Germline CDR1 LNHDA, CDR2 SQIVND (reference sequence). CDR3 region: CASARRGLLGANVLTF. The CDR3 DNA sequence: TGTGCCAGCGCACGCCGGGGTCTCTTGGGGGCCAACGTCCTGACTTTC.

The chain couples TRBV6-5 to TRBJ2-6; D not resolved. CDR1 and CDR2 from the germline V gene are MNHEY and SVGAGI. This CDR3 region has 15 residues. Trimming shortened V by 2 bases and J by 0 bases, and 5 bases separated the two germline ends. CDR3 bases: TGTGCCAGCAGTTACGAGCCCTCTGGGGCCAACGTCCTGACTTTC. Protein product: CASSYEPSGANVLTF.

This chain joins TRBV23-1 and TRBJ1-5, with no clear D. TRBV23-1 is an open reading frame, and its role is uncertain. With 6 bases removed from V and 3 bases from J, the gap between germline ends came to 15 bases. This CDR3 contains 15 residues. CDR3 sequence: CASSHISTVNQPQHF. For the CDR3, the DNA is TGCGCCAGCAGCCATATAAGCACAGTCAATCAGCCCCAGCATTTT.

The V and J genes are TRBV9 and TRBJ2-1; TRBD2 aligns across 10 bases. The CDR3 sequence is 16 residues long. V lost 1 base and J lost 7; bases outside the gene matches: 8. The germline CDR1 and CDR2 sequences are SGDLS and YYNGEE. DNA of the CDR3: TGTGCCAGCAGCGTACCGTTAGCGGGAGGTCGGAATGAGCAGTTCTTC. Encoded protein: CASSVPLAGGRNEQFF.

This chain links TRBV11-3 with TRBJ2-7, with TRBD1 identical over 9 bases. CDR3 length: 14 residues. The V gene's germline CDR1 is SGHNT and CDR2 YENEEA. With V trimmed by 4 bases and J by 7 bases, 8 bases remained unmatched. CDR3 DNA: TGTGCCAGCAGCTCGGGGACAGGGACGAGGGAGCAGTACTTC. Its translation: CASSSGTGTREQYF.

The gene calls are TRBV30 and TRBJ1-5; D not resolved. Per germline, CDR1 GTSNPN and CDR2 SVGIG (reference sequence). The CDR3 covers 16 residues. The V gene lost 2 bases and the J gene lost 0 bases, with 14 bases spanning the gap. The CDR3 loop reads CAWSRTLKNSNQPQHF. Here the CDR3 DNA reads TGTGCCTGGAGTAGGACGTTAAAGAATAGCAATCAGCCCCAGCATTTT.